This T cell receptor beta chain originates from a study of T cell responses to AZD1222 COVID-19 vaccine. The study, taken as a whole, reports: Among vaccine-associated CD4 TCRs, coverage spanned spike, with dominance at 160-218 and 743-854. Scientists sampled the repertoires only once the peak T cell response had passed.

This CDR3 comprises 14 residues. CDR1 and CDR2 (germline): LNHDA, SQIVND (reference sequence). Trimming removed 3 bases at V and 1 base at J, with 10 bases between. Remarks on this clone: Its antigen is undetermined.

Using immunoSEQ multiplex PCR, the repertoire was profiled, and TCRdb retains in-frame clones only, with some absent. The profile shows some 120,000 clones, around 90% of them singletons. The rearrangement links TRBV19 to TRBJ2-7; a possible D gene is TRBD2 (7 bases). The sequence came from an adult in good health. The sequences come from peripheral blood, collected on day 0 of AZD1222 vaccination. The CDR3: CASSIGGASYEQYF. The CDR3 DNA sequence: TGTGCCAGTAGTATTGGGGGGGCATCCTACGAGCAGTACTTC.